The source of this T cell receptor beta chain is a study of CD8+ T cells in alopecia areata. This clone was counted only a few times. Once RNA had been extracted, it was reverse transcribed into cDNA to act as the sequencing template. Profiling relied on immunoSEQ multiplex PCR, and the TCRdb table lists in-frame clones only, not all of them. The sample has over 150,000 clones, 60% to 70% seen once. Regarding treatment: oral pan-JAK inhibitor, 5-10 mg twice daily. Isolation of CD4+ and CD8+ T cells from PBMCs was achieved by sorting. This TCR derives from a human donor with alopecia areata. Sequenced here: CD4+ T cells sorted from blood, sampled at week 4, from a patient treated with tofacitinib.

The CDR3 region is CASRDPGTRFSNEQFF. CDR3 DNA sequence: TGCGCCAGCAGGGACCCCGGGACTAGATTCTCCAATGAGCAGTTCTTC. The chain links TRBV5-1 to TRBJ2-1; 8 bases match TRBD2. CDR3 length: 16 residues. V was pared by 5 bases and J by 6 bases, with 13 bases of the junction left unmatched. Looked up from germline, CDR1 is SGHRS and CDR2 is YFSETQ.